The next 9 T cell receptor beta chains were all read from a single sample in a study of radiotherapy plus CTLA-4 blockade in lung cancer (dated by TCRdb to the late 2010s). Libraries came from the immunoSEQ multiplex PCR assay. This immuneACCESS table, as held by TCRdb, lists in-frame sequences with V and J called but not all clones. Of the missing ones, under half trace to an unresolved V gene in checked studies; the others have no known cause. The sample table lists 75,000 to 95,000 clones, roughly 85% of them with a count of one. In total, the top ten clones hold about 26% of the sample. The specimen was peripheral blood, collected from a patient treated with radiotherapy plus ipilimumab. The receptors originated from a human donor with non-small cell lung cancer that progressed on radiotherapy plus ipilimumab.

This clone is a singleton in its sample. The chain carries TRBV4-1 and TRBJ2-7; D is unclear. Germline V gene data show CDR1 as MGHRA and CDR2 as YSYEKL. This CDR3 contains 14 residues. Trimming left V 0 bases short and J 2 bases short, with 8 bases between. The CDR3 region is CASSQDRFTYEQYF. CDR3 DNA: TGCGCCAGCAGCCAAGACAGATTTACCTACGAGCAGTACTTC.

This clone was detected a few times. The rearrangement links TRBV7-3 to TRBJ2-2; TRBD1 matches 7 bases. Germline lookup yields CDR1 SGHTA and CDR2 FQGTGA. This CDR3 region has 12 residues. V lost 6 bases, J lost 7 bases, and 2 bases stayed unmatched. This CDR3 reads CASRQGFGELFF. In nucleotides, the CDR3 is TGTGCCAGCAGACAGGGGTTCGGGGAGCTGTTTTTT.

The V and J genes are TRBV11-1 and TRBJ2-3; D gene uncertain. CDR3 length equals 11 residues. V was pared by 6 bases and J by 5 bases, with 6 bases between. The germline V gene encodes CDR1 SGHAT and CDR2 FQDESV (reference sequence). The CDR3 reads CASRIGDTQYF. In DNA, the CDR3 is TGTGCCAGCAGGATCGGAGATACGCAGTATTTT. Supplemented by reference TRBV11-1 and TRBJ2-3, the full variable domain reads EAEVAQSPRYKITEKSQAVAFWCDPISGHATLYWYRQILGQGPELLVQFQDESVVDDSQLPKDRFSAERLKGVDSTLKIQPAELGDSAMYLCASRIGDTQYFGPGTRLTVL.

This clone was seen a single time. The chain recombines TRBV7-8 with TRBJ1-2, with D possibly being TRBD1 (5 bases). The CDR3 covers 15 residues. The V and J ends lost 4 bases and 4 bases respectively, with 16 bases between them. The germline V gene encodes CDR1 SGHVS and CDR2 FQNEAQ. CDR3 sequence reads: CASSSGTAATYGYTF. The CDR3, as DNA: TGTGCCAGCAGCTCCGGGACCGCGGCAACCTATGGCTACACCTTC. Variable domain in full (rest from reference TRBV7-8 and TRBJ1-2): GAGVSQSPRYKVAKRGQDVALRCDPISGHVSLFWYQQALGQGPEFLTYFQNEAQLDKSGLPSDRFFAERPEGSVSTLKIQRTQQEDSAVYLCASSSGTAATYGYTFGSGTRLTVV.

The rearrangement joins TRBV5-4 to TRBJ2-5; no clear D. V was shortened by 2 bases and J by 3 bases, with 8 bases between the two germline ends. The germline V gene encodes CDR1 SGHNT and CDR2 YYREEE (reference sequence). The CDR3 sequence is 13 residues long. This chain's CDR3 is CASSLIDEETQYF. Here the CDR3 DNA reads TGTGCCAGCAGCTTAATTGACGAAGAGACCCAGTACTTC.

The chain recombines TRBV4-1 with TRBJ2-1; D is undetermined. V lost 0 bases and J 7 bases, leaving 13 bases between the germline ends. The germline gives CDR1 MGHRA, CDR2 YSYEKL. The CDR3 length is 15 residues. The CDR3 DNA is TGCGCCAGCAGCCAAGAAAGAGTGTTTAGGAATGAGCAGTTCTTC. Translation: CASSQERVFRNEQFF.

Only one count was recorded for this clone. The rearrangement links TRBV7-3 to TRBJ1-1; D unclear. The CDR3 extends over 14 amino acids. Trimming took off 2 bases at V and 0 bases at J, with 7 bases between the two ends. From germline, CDR1 is SGHTA and CDR2 FQGTGA. CDR3 coding DNA: TGTGCCAGCAGCTTAGGACGATTGAACACTGAAGCTTTCTTT. Its translation is CASSLGRLNTEAFF.

V is TRBV11-1 and J is TRBJ2-1; TRBD1 matches at 7 bases. The length of the CDR3 is 15 residues. V lost 3 bases and J lost 6; bases outside the gene matches: 8. In germline, CDR1 is SGHAT, CDR2 FQDESV (reference sequence). CDR3 loop: CASSFRDRLSNEQFF. DNA for the CDR3: TGTGCCAGCAGCTTCCGGGACAGATTAAGCAATGAGCAGTTCTTC.

In its sample, this clone was seen once. This chain links TRBV25-1 with TRBJ2-1; TRBD2 matches 7 bases. Trimming cost V 4 bases and J 3 bases; bases outside gene matches: 3. The CDR3 contains 14 residues. In germline, CDR1 is MGHDK, CDR2 SYGVNS. CDR3 DNA sequence: TGTGCCAGCAGTGGTAGCGGGTACTACAATGAGCAGTTCTTC. Its translation is CASSGSGYYNEQFF.